The 9 T cell receptor beta chains below all came from one sample that was sequenced in a study of T cell responses to AZD1222 COVID-19 vaccine. The method was immunoSEQ multiplex PCR; TCRdb's version includes in-frame clones alone and lacks a portion of them. This sample has around 150,000 clones; about nine tenths occur once, and the top ten carry roughly 3.1%. The input for sequencing was peripheral blood, taken 28 days after the second AZD1222 dose. These receptors were collected from an adult who received the AZD1222 COVID-19 vaccine.

The chain combines TRBV29-1 with TRBJ1-5; TRBD1 matches 11 bases. CDR1 SQVTM and CDR2 ANQGSEA come from the germline V gene. V was clipped by 7 bases and J by 4 bases; unmatched bases: 3. The CDR3 sequence is 13 residues long. The CDR3 sequence is CSAGQGANQPQHF. The CDR3 DNA reads as TGCAGCGCCGGACAGGGGGCGAATCAGCCCCAGCATTTT.

The gene calls are TRBV30 and TRBJ1-2; D remains unclear. Trimming took 7 bases from V and 2 from J, leaving 11 bases between them. The CDR3 sequence is 12 residues long. Germline CDR1 is GTSNPN and CDR2 is SVGIG (reference sequence). In DNA, the CDR3 is TGTGCCTTGAGGACGGTAAACTATGGCTACACCTTC. The encoded protein is CALRTVNYGYTF.

The chain has TRBV5-1 and TRBJ2-7; D may be TRBD2 (6 bases). Per germline, CDR1 SGHRS and CDR2 YFSETQ. The CDR3 contains 15 residues. V gave up 3 bases and J gave up 1 base, with 14 bases separating them. The chain's CDR3 is CASSWRAGTSYEQYF. The CDR3 nucleotides read TGCGCCAGCAGCTGGAGGGCAGGGACTTCCTACGAGCAGTACTTC. The variable domain in full, completed from reference TRBV5-1 and TRBJ2-7, reads KAGVTQTPRYLIKTRGQQVTLSCSPISGHRSVSWYQQTPGQGLQFLFEYFSETQRNKGNFPGRFSGRQFSNSRSEMNVSTLELGDSALYLCASSWRAGTSYEQYFGPGTRLTVT.

The V call is TRBV7-2, the J call TRBJ2-5; 8 positions agree with TRBD1. The V gene end was trimmed by 5 bases and the J gene end by 5 bases; junction bases not matched to a gene: 13. Germline V gives CDR1 SGHTA, CDR2 FQGNSA. The CDR3 loop spans 16 amino acids. The CDR3: CASSIKAGQGAETQYF. CDR3 nucleotides: TGTGCCAGCAGCATCAAGGCCGGACAGGGTGCGGAGACCCAGTACTTC.

The gene calls are TRBV4-2 and TRBJ2-1, with 12 bases identical to TRBD2. This CDR3 is built from 18 residues. Looked up from germline, CDR1 is LGHNA and CDR2 is YNFKEQ. Trimming took 1 base from V and 4 from J; bases not matched to a gene: 8. CDR3 amino acids: CASSQAGTSGRLYNEQFF. The CDR3 DNA reads TGTGCCAGCAGCCAAGCAGGGACTAGCGGGCGACTTTACAATGAGCAGTTCTTC.

J is TRBJ2-5 and V is TRBV5-1; 13 positions match TRBD2. Per the germline V gene, CDR1 is SGHRS and CDR2 is YFSETQ. J lost 4 bases, V lost 4 bases, and 7 bases had no gene match. The CDR3 is 16 amino acids. CDR3 protein: CASSQPGLAGSETQYF. CDR3 nucleotides: TGCGCCAGCAGCCAGCCGGGACTAGCGGGATCAGAGACCCAGTACTTC. Complete variable domain (other parts from reference TRBV5-1 and TRBJ2-5): KAGVTQTPRYLIKTRGQQVTLSCSPISGHRSVSWYQQTPGQGLQFLFEYFSETQRNKGNFPGRFSGRQFSNSRSEMNVSTLELGDSALYLCASSQPGLAGSETQYFGPGTRLLVL.

For this clone: Other DNA variants within this sample encode the same CDR3. The chain joins TRBV19 to TRBJ2-1; 7 bases line up with TRBD2. Germline V gene lookup returns CDR1 LNHDA and CDR2 SQIVND (reference sequence). With V trimmed by 9 bases and J by 4 bases, 6 bases remained unmatched. This CDR3 spans 13 amino acids. The CDR3 sequence is CASAGRPYNEQFF. In DNA form, the CDR3 reads TGTGCCAGCGCCGGGAGGCCATACAATGAGCAGTTCTTC.

The J gene is TRBJ2-1, the V gene TRBV20-1; 8 bases line up with TRBD2. After removal of 8 bases from V and 9 bases from J, the junction contained 6 bases not matched to a gene. Per the germline V gene, CDR1 is DFQATT and CDR2 is SNEGSKA (reference sequence). The CDR3 is 11 residues long. CDR3 in DNA: TGCAGTCTCAAACTAGCGGCTGAGCAGTTCTTC. It encodes CSLKLAAEQFF.

This chain connects TRBV7-9 to TRBJ1-4; 7 nucleotides match TRBD1. In germline, CDR1 is SEHNR, CDR2 FQNEAQ (reference sequence). This CDR3 is 14 amino acids long. V lost 4 bases and J lost 1; bases outside the gene matches: 0. The CDR3 coding sequence is TGTGCCAGCAGCTGGACAGGAACTAATGAAAAACTGTTTTTT. It codes for CASSWTGTNEKLFF.